This TCR beta chain comes out of a study of technical replicates of blood from a few donors. Germline V gives CDR1 SGHAT, CDR2 FQNNGV. The CDR3 extends over 15 amino acids. The V end was cut by 2 bases, the J end by 1 base, with 9 bases between. Sequencing was performed with immunoSEQ multiplex PCR; in TCRdb, only in-frame clones are kept and a portion is missing. Altogether about 88,000 clones are present, 85% to 95% being singletons, with the ten largest covering over 0.2%. Material: T cells isolated from PBMCs. The origin of this receptor is a human donor in good health. This chain links TRBV11-2 with TRBJ2-1, with a tentative D call TRBD2 (6 bases). The CDR3 is CASSLTGLSYNEQFF. The CDR3 coding sequence is TGTGCCAGCAGCTTAACGGGACTTTCCTACAATGAGCAGTTCTTC.